This TCR beta chain was observed in a study of blood T cell repertoires in COVID-19. Study overall: The analysed material was cDNA or gDNA that came from T cells, B-cell-depleted T cells, or PBMCs.

With 3 bases removed from V and 0 bases from J, the gap between germline ends came to 9 bases. CDR3 length: 14 amino acids. The germline CDR1 and CDR2 sequences are MNHEY and SVGAGI. This clone has ten or more counts. This sample includes further DNA sequences coding for the same CDR3. Per the authors' pipeline: Cell counts per sample came from amplifying reference gene primers. Repertoires were generated with immunoSEQ multiplex PCR, while TCRdb's copy carries only in-frame clones and drops some. V and J calls plus clone size are reproduced from that table; the DNA served to infer D and trimming. The repertoire holds under 200,000 clones, with about 86% as singletons.

The sequencing input was peripheral blood. V usage is TRBV6-5 and J usage is TRBJ2-7; possible D gene TRBD1, 6 bases. The clonotype was recovered from a man in his fifties or sixties with active or convalescent COVID-19. The CDR3 DNA is TGTGCCAGCAGTTATCGGGACACCTCCTACGAGCAGTACTTC. Protein product: CASSYRDTSYEQYF.